One and the same sample provided the 19 T cell receptor beta chains below, sequenced in a study of beta chain features in type 1 diabetes (dated by TCRdb to the late 2010s). The receptor library was made with the immunoSEQ multiplex PCR assay. The High Capacity cDNA Reverse Transcription Kit was used to reverse transcribe all of the isolated RNA, meaning that expressed TCRB transcripts were what got sequenced. TCRdb mirrors the immuneACCESS table, restricted to in-frame sequences. Some clones are absent from its copies; in checked studies, under half trace to an unresolved V gene, and the reason for the others is unknown. The sample table holds 300,000 to 450,000 clones, of which around 20% were seen once. 0.044% of the sample is held by the ten biggest clonotypes. Sequencing was performed on naive CD4+ T cells from blood. Read against the paper, the sample's cell subset or site label means: true naive CD4+ T cells. These receptors all stem from a woman under 30 in good health.

The gene calls are TRBV5-1 and TRBJ2-5, with 8 bases fitting TRBD1. The V and J ends lost 4 bases and 4 bases, in that order; junction bases with no gene match: 6. Germline V lookup: CDR1 SGHRS, CDR2 YFSETQ. CDR3 length: 14 amino acids. The CDR3: CASSVNGQGETQYF. The CDR3 nucleotides read TGCGCCAGCAGCGTGAACGGACAGGGAGAGACCCAGTACTTC.

The chain couples TRBV5-5 to TRBJ2-7; D unresolved. Germline values: CDR1 SGHKS, CDR2 YYEKEE (reference sequence). V was trimmed by 1 base and J by 5 bases, leaving 10 bases between them. The CDR3 has 13 amino acids. CDR3 protein: CASSLSRKDEQYF. DNA of the CDR3: TGTGCCAGCAGCTTGAGCAGGAAGGACGAGCAGTACTTC. The full variable domain, completed using reference TRBV5-5 and TRBJ2-7, is DAGVTQSPTHLIKTRGQQVTLRCSPISGHKSVSWYQQVLGQGPQFIFQYYEKEERGRGNFPDRFSARQFPNYSSELNVNALLLGDSALYLCASSLSRKDEQYFGPGTRLTVT.

The chain carries TRBV5-1 and TRBJ1-2, with TRBD1 matching over 7 bases. V was clipped by 5 bases and J by 5 bases; unmatched bases: 6. CDR1 SGHRS and CDR2 YFSETQ come from the germline V gene. The CDR3 has 13 residues. The CDR3 is CASREGTAYGYTF. The CDR3, as DNA: TGCGCCAGCAGGGAAGGGACAGCATATGGCTACACCTTC.

The chain is built from TRBV7-2 and TRBJ2-7, with TRBD1 matching over 11 bases. The CDR3 spans 16 residues. J lost 5 bases, V lost 2 bases, and 8 bases had no gene match. The germline CDR1 and CDR2 sequences are SGHTA and FQGNSA. The CDR3 DNA sequence: TGTGCCAGCAGCTTATTTGGGGGACAGGGGGAGAACGAGCAGTACTTC. Protein product: CASSLFGGQGENEQYF.

This clone was picked up a small number of times. The chain employs TRBV19 and TRBJ2-2, with 12 bases identical to TRBD1. CDR1 and CDR2 from the germline V gene are LNHDA and SQIVND (reference sequence). This CDR3 comprises 15 residues. With 6 bases clipped from V and 7 bases from J, the junction kept 6 bases outside the gene matches. The CDR3 DNA reads TGTGCCAGTAGACGGGACAGGGGGCTGGTCGGGGAGCTGTTTTTT. It yields the protein CASRRDRGLVGELFF.

This clone was counted only a few times. This chain connects TRBV6-5 to TRBJ1-1; D is possibly TRBD1 (5 bases). The CDR3 is 13 residues long. Looked up from germline, CDR1 is MNHEY and CDR2 is SVGAGI. V lost 10 bases to trimming and J lost 1 base, with 13 bases between them. This CDR3 is CATARGQNTEAFF. The CDR3 DNA reads TGTGCCACCGCAAGGGGCCAGAACACTGAAGCTTTCTTT.

A few counts support this clone. The CDR3 DNA reads as TGTGCCAGCAGCTCAGTGACAGGGCTCTACGAGCAGTACTTC. This translates into CASSSVTGLYEQYF. V is TRBV7-2 and J is TRBJ2-7, with 7 bases matching TRBD1. Germline assignment: CDR1 SGHTA and CDR2 FQGNSA. There are 14 residues in the CDR3. V gave up 4 bases and J gave up 3 bases; unmatched junction bases: 6.

CDR3 sequence (DNA): TGCAGCGTTGTGTGGGGGCGCGATCAGCCCCAGCATTTT. This encodes CSVVWGRDQPQHF. The chain uses TRBV29-1 and TRBJ1-5; the D gene is possibly TRBD1 (6 bases). V lost 4 bases to trimming and J lost 5 bases, with 12 bases between them. Germline CDR1 SQVTM, CDR2 ANQGSEA. The CDR3 is 13 residues long.

This rearrangement joins TRBV9 to TRBJ2-7, with D possibly being TRBD2 (6 bases). This CDR3 comprises 12 residues. V lost 4 bases and J 8 bases, leaving 13 bases between the germline ends. The germline CDR1 and CDR2 sequences are SGDLS and YYNGEE. The CDR3 sequence: CASSLEAGKQYF. The CDR3 coding sequence is TGTGCCAGCAGCTTAGAGGCGGGGAAGCAGTACTTC.

The chain employs TRBV6-1 and TRBJ2-7; 7 bases are shared with TRBD1. Losses at the gene ends were 10 bases for V and 0 bases for J; bases not matched to a gene: 9. The germline CDR1 and CDR2 sequences are MNHNS and SASEGT. This CDR3 is 14 amino acids long. CDR3 nucleotides: TGTGCCACCTGTAGACAGGGCCCCTCCTACGAGCAGTACTTC. Its translation: CATCRQGPSYEQYF.

The chain links TRBV9 to TRBJ1-6; D not resolved. V was pared by 3 bases and J by 9 bases, with 10 bases between. This CDR3 contains 13 residues. Germline V CDR1 and CDR2: SGDLS, YYNGEE. CDR3 coding DNA: TGTGCCAGCAGCGCTCTATGGGCTTCACCCCTCCACTTT. It specifies CASSALWASPLHF. The full variable domain, its missing parts supplied by reference TRBV9 and TRBJ1-6, is DSGVTQTPKHLITATGQRVTLRCSPRSGDLSVYWYQQSLDQGLQFLIQYYNGEERAKGNILERFSAQQFPDLHSELNLSSLELGDSALYFCASSALWASPLHFGNGTRLTVT.

The chain employs TRBV5-1 and TRBJ1-6; 7 nucleotides line up with TRBD1. The CDR3 has 15 amino acids. V was pared by 0 bases and J by 6 bases, with 3 bases of the junction left unmatched. Germline CDR1 is SGHRS and CDR2 is YFSETQ. The CDR3 coding sequence is TGCGCCAGCAGCTTGGAAGGGGGCCTTAATTCACCCCTCCACTTT. Translating gives CASSLEGGLNSPLHF.

The CDR3 sequence: CASQRELSSYNEQFF. The CDR3 nucleotides read TGTGCCAGCCAGAGGGAACTGAGCTCCTACAATGAGCAGTTCTTC. This chain links TRBV19 with TRBJ2-1, with TRBD2 as a possible D gene (5 bases). From germline, CDR1 is LNHDA and CDR2 SQIVND (reference sequence). The CDR3 is made up of 15 amino acids. V lost 9 bases and J lost 0, with 15 bases in between.

This chain connects TRBV6-5 to TRBJ2-7; 12 bases agree with TRBD2. The CDR3 spans 15 residues. From germline, CDR1 is MNHEY and CDR2 SVGAGI. J was trimmed by 1 base and V by 6 bases; bases with no gene match: 4. CDR3 amino acids: CASRLLAGGSYEQYF. In DNA, the CDR3 is TGTGCCAGCAGACTACTAGCGGGAGGTTCCTACGAGCAGTACTTC.

This clone was seen only a few times. This chain connects TRBV30 to TRBJ2-7, with 12 bases aligning to TRBD2. This CDR3 region has 16 residues. Germline V gene lookup returns CDR1 GTSNPN and CDR2 SVGIG (reference sequence). The junction had 8 bases not matched to a gene; V was cut back by 0 bases and J by 5 bases. The CDR3 reads CAWSVASGRAWHEQYF. For the CDR3, the DNA is TGTGCCTGGAGTGTGGCTAGCGGGAGGGCCTGGCACGAGCAGTACTTC.

The chain employs TRBV21-1 and TRBJ2-7; the table's D call, TRBD2, has no DNA check behind it. TRBV21-1 is labeled a pseudogene. The CDR3 covers 13 residues. This CDR3 is CASRPVTSSEQYF. In nucleotides, the CDR3 is TGTGCCAGCAGACCCGTCACTAGTTCCGAGCAGTACTTC.

This clone was detected a few times. The rearrangement uses TRBV7-9 and TRBJ2-1; 8 bases fit TRBD1. The V gene end was trimmed by 1 base and the J gene end by 9 bases; junction bases not matched to a gene: 11. Germline CDR1 is SEHNR and CDR2 is FQNEAQ (reference sequence). The CDR3 is made up of 16 amino acids. CDR3 protein: CASSLERWQGAPEQFF. The DNA for the CDR3 is TGTGCCAGCAGCTTAGAAAGGTGGCAGGGGGCACCTGAGCAGTTCTTC.

The rearrangement joins TRBV25-1 to TRBJ1-4, with D perhaps matching TRBD1 (6 bases). There are 14 residues in the CDR3. Germline lookup yields CDR1 MGHDK and CDR2 SYGVNS. Trimming shortened V by 4 bases and J by 8 bases, and 14 bases separated the two germline ends. The DNA of the CDR3 is TGTGCCAGCAGTGGTCGGGGGGCCCAAGAAAAACTGTTTTTT. Its protein is CASSGRGAQEKLFF. Complete variable domain (other parts from reference TRBV25-1 and TRBJ1-4): EADIYQTPRYLVIGTGKKITLECSQTMGHDKMYWYQQDPGMELHLIHYSYGVNSTEKGDLSSESTVSRIRTEHFPLTLESARPSHTSQYLCASSGRGAQEKLFFGSGTQLSVL.

This clone came up a few times. The chain links TRBV7-9 to TRBJ1-4; TRBD1 is a possible D gene (5 bases). The length of the CDR3 is 13 residues. The germline CDR1 and CDR2 sequences are SEHNR and FQNEAQ (reference sequence). Deletions cut 0 bases from V and 8 bases from J, with 7 bases between. In nucleotides, the CDR3 is TGTGCCAGCAGCTTAGCGGCAGGGGAAAAACTGTTTTTT. Protein: CASSLAAGEKLFF.